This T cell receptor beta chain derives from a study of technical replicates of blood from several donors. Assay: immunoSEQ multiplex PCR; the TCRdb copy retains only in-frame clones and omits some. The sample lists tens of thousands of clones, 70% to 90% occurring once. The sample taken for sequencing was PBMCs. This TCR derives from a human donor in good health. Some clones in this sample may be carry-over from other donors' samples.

The CDR3 protein is CASSALTGSDTQYF. The CDR3 DNA reads TGTGCCAGCAGTGCCCTCACAGGGTCGGATACGCAGTATTTT. This chain joins TRBV2 and TRBJ2-3; D might be TRBD1 (6 bases). From germline, CDR1 is SNHLY and CDR2 FYNNEI. The CDR3 covers 14 residues. Trimming took 4 bases from V and 6 from J, leaving 14 bases between them. Using reference TRBV2 and TRBJ2-3 for the parts outside the CDR3, the full variable domain is EPEVTQTPSHQVTQMGQEVILRCVPISNHLYFYWYRQILGQKVEFLVSFYNNEISEKSEIFDDQFSVERPDGSNFTLKIRSTKLEDSAMYFCASSALTGSDTQYFGPGTRLTVL.